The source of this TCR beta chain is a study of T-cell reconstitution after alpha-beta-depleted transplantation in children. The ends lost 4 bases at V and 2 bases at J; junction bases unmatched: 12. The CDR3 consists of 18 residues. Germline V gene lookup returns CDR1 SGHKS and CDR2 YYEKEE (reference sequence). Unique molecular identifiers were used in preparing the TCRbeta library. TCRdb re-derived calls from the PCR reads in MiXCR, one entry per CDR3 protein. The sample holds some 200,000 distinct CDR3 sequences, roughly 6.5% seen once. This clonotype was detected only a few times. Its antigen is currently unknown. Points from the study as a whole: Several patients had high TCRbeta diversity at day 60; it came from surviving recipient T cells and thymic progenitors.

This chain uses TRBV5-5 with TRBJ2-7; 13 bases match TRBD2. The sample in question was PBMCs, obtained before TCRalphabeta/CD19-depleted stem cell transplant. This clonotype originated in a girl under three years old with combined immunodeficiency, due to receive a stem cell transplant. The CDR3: CASSGIGIGLAGAYEQYF. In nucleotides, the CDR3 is TGTGCCAGCAGCGGGATCGGGATTGGACTAGCGGGAGCCTACGAGCAGTACTTC. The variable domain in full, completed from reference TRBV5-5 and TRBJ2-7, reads DAGVTQSPTHLIKTRGQQVTLRCSPISGHKSVSWYQQVLGQGPQFIFQYYEKEERGRGNFPDRFSARQFPNYSSELNVNALLLGDSALYLCASSGIGIGLAGAYEQYFGPGTRLTVT.